A single sample gave rise to the 4 T cell receptor beta chains below, sequenced in a study of Ad26.COV2.S vaccination and SARS-CoV-2 variants. Treatment in this sample: 15 to 20 received Ad26.COV2.S at low or high dose, single or two shots; roughly five received placebo; per-sample allocation not given. On day 63 after the first injection, vaccine and placebo recipients gave samples. Sequencing was performed with immunoSEQ multiplex PCR; in TCRdb, only in-frame clones are kept and a portion is missing. This sample has around 450,000 clones, with roughly nine tenths found just once. The source material was peripheral blood, sampled in a trial of Ad26.COV2.S vaccine versus placebo. All receptors derive from a person aged 18-65 years who received the Ad26.COV2.S COVID-19 vaccine or a placebo.

The gene calls are TRBV18 and TRBJ1-2, with D perhaps matching TRBD1 (6 bases). Between the trimmed V and J ends, which lost 0 bases and 7 bases, there was a span of 18 bases. The germline V gene encodes CDR1 KGHSH and CDR2 LQKENI. This CDR3 has 16 residues. CDR3 DNA sequence: TGTGCCAGCTCACCACCAGGTATACAGGGTTCCTCTGGCTACACCTTC. Amino acids: CASSPPGIQGSSGYTF.

The chain employs TRBV6-2 or TRBV6-3 and TRBJ1-6; D not resolved. V was trimmed by 5 bases and J by 9 bases, leaving 11 bases between them. CDR3 size: 13 residues. CDR1 is MNHEY and CDR2 is SVGEGT in the germline V gene. The CDR3 DNA reads as TGTGCCAGCAGTCCCGATCGAGCTTCACCCCTCCACTTT. As protein: CASSPDRASPLHF.

The chain has TRBV19 and TRBJ1-2, with 12 bases that match TRBD1. This CDR3 has 17 amino acids. Germline V gives CDR1 LNHDA, CDR2 SQIVND (reference sequence). Germline trimming cut 4 bases from V and 7 bases from J; bases unmatched to any gene: 13. CDR3 DNA: TGTGCCAGTAGTAAACACGCCCCGGGACAGGGGGCGGTTGGCTACACCTTC. Protein product: CASSKHAPGQGAVGYTF.

The chain links TRBV7-3 to TRBJ2-6, with 7 bases matching TRBD1. Germline lookup yields CDR1 SGHTA and CDR2 FQGTGA. This CDR3 has 18 amino acids. Unmatched junction bases numbered 11, after V lost 4 bases and J lost 2 bases. The CDR3 spells CASSSQVQGVTGANVLTF. In DNA form, the CDR3 reads TGTGCCAGCAGCTCGCAAGTTCAGGGGGTCACTGGGGCCAACGTCCTGACTTTC.